Listed below are T cell receptor beta chains from one sample, sequenced in a study of cytomegalovirus exposure and HLA in healthy donors. The method was immunoSEQ multiplex PCR; TCRdb's version includes in-frame clones alone and lacks a portion of them. The profile shows 250,000 to 400,000 clones, about nine tenths of them singletons. Material for sequencing was PBMCs. The receptors come from a woman aged 25 to 39 in good health and CMV-seropositive. Both conserved end residues are part of each CDR3. Each record gives: V gene, D gene, J gene, clone size, CDR3 DNA, CDR3 protein. The D gene is left open where the match is weak. A clone size is listed for some rows: how often the clone was seen (once, few, many), or a class if it is expanded.

v_call: TRBV19
d_call: TRBD2
j_call: TRBJ2-1
clone_size: .
cdr3_nt: TGTGCCAGTAGCCTACCGGGACTAGGGTACAATGAGCAGTTCTTC
cdr3_aa: CASSLPGLGYNEQFF

v_call: TRBV4-3
d_call: .
j_call: TRBJ1-1
clone_size: .
cdr3_nt: TGCGCCAGCAGCCAAGGTGGGACGGCCGCCACTGAAGCTTTCTTT
cdr3_aa: CASSQGGTAATEAFF

v_call: TRBV5-4
d_call: .
j_call: TRBJ1-2
clone_size: .
cdr3_nt: TGTGCCAGCAGCATTGTTCGAGACTATGGCTACACCTTC
cdr3_aa: CASSIVRDYGYTF

v_call: TRBV4-3
d_call: .
j_call: TRBJ2-7
clone_size: .
cdr3_nt: TGCGCCAGCAGTTGGAATACGGGGATGGGCTACGAGCAGTACTTC
cdr3_aa: CASSWNTGMGYEQYF

v_call: TRBV7-3
d_call: .
j_call: TRBJ2-6
clone_size: .
cdr3_nt: TGTGCCAGCAGCCACTCCCGGGGCGGGGCAGGGGCCAACGTCCTGACTTTC
cdr3_aa: CASSHSRGGAGANVLTF

v_call: TRBV27
d_call: .
j_call: TRBJ1-4
clone_size: .
cdr3_nt: TGTGCCAGCAGTTTACACAGGATACATGAAAAACTGTTTTTT
cdr3_aa: CASSLHRIHEKLFF

v_call: TRBV30
d_call: .
j_call: TRBJ1-2
clone_size: .
cdr3_nt: TGTGCCTGGCTAGGGCCGGGTCCCTACACCTTC
cdr3_aa: CAWLGPGPYTF

v_call: TRBV18
d_call: TRBD1
j_call: TRBJ1-1
clone_size: .
cdr3_nt: TGTGCCAGCTCACCACGACAGGGGGCAGGTACTGAAGCTTTCTTT
cdr3_aa: CASSPRQGAGTEAFF

v_call: TRBV9
d_call: TRBD1
j_call: TRBJ2-1
clone_size: .
cdr3_nt: TGTGCCAGCAGCGTAGGGACAGGGAGCTACAATGAGCAGTTCTTC
cdr3_aa: CASSVGTGSYNEQFF

v_call: TRBV19
d_call: .
j_call: TRBJ2-2
clone_size: .
cdr3_nt: TGTGCCAGTGTACGGGACACCGGGGAGCTGTTTTTT
cdr3_aa: CASVRDTGELFF

v_call: TRBV15
d_call: TRBD1
j_call: TRBJ2-1
clone_size: .
cdr3_nt: TGTGCCACCAGCATAGACAGGGGTGCCTACAATGAGCAGTTCTTC
cdr3_aa: CATSIDRGAYNEQFF

v_call: TRBV4-3
d_call: TRBD1
j_call: TRBJ2-1
clone_size: .
cdr3_nt: TGCGCCAGCAGCCAAGAATGGGGACAGGGCACTGAGCAGTTCTTC
cdr3_aa: CASSQEWGQGTEQFF

v_call: TRBV12-5
d_call: TRBD1
j_call: TRBJ2-3
clone_size: .
cdr3_nt: TGTGCTAGTGGTTTGGTAAAGGATGGGACAGGGTTCACAGATACGCAGTATTTT
cdr3_aa: CASGLVKDGTGFTDTQYF

v_call: TRBV7-9
d_call: .
j_call: TRBJ1-2
clone_size: .
cdr3_nt: TGTGCCAGCAGCTTAGGCAGCGGAGGGCCTAACTATGGCTACACCTTC
cdr3_aa: CASSLGSGGPNYGYTF

v_call: TRBV7-8
d_call: TRBD1
j_call: TRBJ1-1
clone_size: .
cdr3_nt: TGTGCCAGCAGCCCCAGGACAGGGAACACTGAAGCTTTCTTT
cdr3_aa: CASSPRTGNTEAFF

v_call: TRBV11-2
d_call: .
j_call: TRBJ1-5
clone_size: .
cdr3_nt: TGTGCCAGCAGCTTAGGAGCGGGAACCAGCAATCAGCCCCAGCATTTT
cdr3_aa: CASSLGAGTSNQPQHF

v_call: TRBV2
d_call: .
j_call: TRBJ1-3
clone_size: .
cdr3_nt: TGTGCCAGCAGTGAAGGTCAGATCTCTGGAAACACCATATATTTT
cdr3_aa: CASSEGQISGNTIYF

v_call: TRBV5-4
d_call: TRBD2
j_call: TRBJ2-1
clone_size: .
cdr3_nt: TGTGCCAGCACTAGACTAGCGGGAGTATCGGATGAGCAGTTCTTC
cdr3_aa: CASTRLAGVSDEQFF

v_call: TRBV11-1
d_call: .
j_call: TRBJ1-2
clone_size: .
cdr3_nt: TGTGCCAGCAGCCCGGGAGCCCACTATGGCTACACCTTC
cdr3_aa: CASSPGAHYGYTF

v_call: TRBV9
d_call: .
j_call: TRBJ2-2
clone_size: .
cdr3_nt: TGTGCCAGCAGCGTCGATTTCAGCTCCCCGGTCACCGGGGAGCTGTTTTTT
cdr3_aa: CASSVDFSSPVTGELFF

v_call: TRBV4-3
d_call: .
j_call: TRBJ2-7
clone_size: once
cdr3_nt: TGCGCCAGCAGCCAAGATAGGTGGCAGGGGCCCTACGAGCAGTACTTC
cdr3_aa: CASSQDRWQGPYEQYF

v_call: TRBV30
d_call: TRBD2
j_call: TRBJ2-5
clone_size: .
cdr3_nt: TGTGCCTGGAATCCAGGCGGGGGGCAAGAGACCCAGTACTTC
cdr3_aa: CAWNPGGGQETQYF

v_call: TRBV2
d_call: .
j_call: TRBJ2-1
clone_size: medium-sized
cdr3_nt: TGTGCCACCGCAGGTGCCAGCTCCTACAATGAGCAGTTCTTC
cdr3_aa: CATAGASSYNEQFF

v_call: TRBV19
d_call: .
j_call: TRBJ1-3
clone_size: once
cdr3_nt: TGTGCCAGTAGTATCACGGGGTGGGCAGCTGGAAACACCATATATTTT
cdr3_aa: CASSITGWAAGNTIYF

v_call: TRBV10-3
d_call: .
j_call: TRBJ2-5
clone_size: .
cdr3_nt: TGTGCCATCGGCACCGGGACGCAAGAGACCCAGTACTTC
cdr3_aa: CAIGTGTQETQYF

v_call: TRBV2
d_call: .
j_call: TRBJ1-2
clone_size: .
cdr3_nt: TGTGCCAGCAAGCTCGGTGTCTCAGACCCCTATGGCTACACCTTC
cdr3_aa: CASKLGVSDPYGYTF

v_call: TRBV7-6
d_call: .
j_call: TRBJ2-7
clone_size: .
cdr3_nt: TGTGCCAGCAGCTCTGGCACGGGGGCGCAGTACGAGCAGTACTTC
cdr3_aa: CASSSGTGAQYEQYF

v_call: TRBV5-6
d_call: .
j_call: TRBJ1-5
clone_size: .
cdr3_nt: TGTGCCAGCCTCCCCGGGGGACCCAATAGCAATCAGCCCCAGCATTTT
cdr3_aa: CASLPGGPNSNQPQHF

v_call: TRBV4-3
d_call: .
j_call: TRBJ2-1
clone_size: .
cdr3_nt: TGCGCCAGCAGCCAAGATGTCGGACAGCACAATGAGCAGTTCTTC
cdr3_aa: CASSQDVGQHNEQFF

v_call: TRBV5-8
d_call: .
j_call: TRBJ1-1
clone_size: .
cdr3_nt: TGTGCCAGCAGCTCGGGGGTCCCTGAAGCTTTCTTT
cdr3_aa: CASSSGVPEAFF

v_call: TRBV5-6
d_call: .
j_call: TRBJ2-7
clone_size: .
cdr3_nt: TGTGCCAGCAGCTTGGGACTCGAATACGAGCAGTACTTC
cdr3_aa: CASSLGLEYEQYF

v_call: TRBV29-1
d_call: TRBD1
j_call: TRBJ2-7
clone_size: .
cdr3_nt: TGCAGCGTTGGGGGGACAGGGGGCTTCAACGAGCAGTACTTC
cdr3_aa: CSVGGTGGFNEQYF

v_call: TRBV7-3
d_call: .
j_call: TRBJ1-2
clone_size: .
cdr3_nt: TGTGCCAGCAGCTTAAGGTCCGATGACAGAAGGGGCTACACCTTC
cdr3_aa: CASSLRSDDRRGYTF

v_call: TRBV10-3
d_call: TRBD2
j_call: TRBJ2-1
clone_size: .
cdr3_nt: TGTGCCATCAGTCCTACTAGCGGGGGAGGTGAGCAGTTCTTC
cdr3_aa: CAISPTSGGGEQFF

v_call: TRBV6-6
d_call: .
j_call: TRBJ2-7
clone_size: .
cdr3_nt: TGTGCCAGCACCGGACAAACCTACGAGCAGTACTTC
cdr3_aa: CASTGQTYEQYF

v_call: TRBV7-5
d_call: .
j_call: TRBJ2-7
clone_size: .
cdr3_nt: TGTGCCAGAAGCTTCCACATCGCCGGGACTACCTACGAGCAGTACTTC
cdr3_aa: CARSFHIAGTTYEQYF

v_call: TRBV29-1
d_call: TRBD1
j_call: TRBJ2-2
clone_size: .
cdr3_nt: TGCAGCGTTGCCGGGACAGGGGGCACCGGGGAGCTGTTTTTT
cdr3_aa: CSVAGTGGTGELFF

v_call: TRBV15
d_call: .
j_call: TRBJ1-2
clone_size: .
cdr3_nt: TGTGCCACCAGCAGAGATCGGTATGGCTACACCTTC
cdr3_aa: CATSRDRYGYTF

v_call: TRBV30
d_call: .
j_call: TRBJ1-1
clone_size: .
cdr3_nt: TGTGCCTGGAGTGTTGGGGTGGTCAATGAAGCTTTCTTT
cdr3_aa: CAWSVGVVNEAFF

v_call: TRBV28
d_call: TRBD1
j_call: TRBJ1-2
clone_size: .
cdr3_nt: TGTGCCAGCAGTTTAGGGGGGACAGGAACGCCTTATGGCTACACCTTC
cdr3_aa: CASSLGGTGTPYGYTF

v_call: TRBV2
d_call: TRBD1
j_call: TRBJ1-2
clone_size: .
cdr3_nt: TGTGCCAGCACGTCTAACAGGGGACCTAACTATGGCTACACCTTC
cdr3_aa: CASTSNRGPNYGYTF

v_call: TRBV7-2
d_call: .
j_call: TRBJ2-7
clone_size: .
cdr3_nt: TGTGCCAGCAGCGGTTCACACTACGAGCAGTACTTC
cdr3_aa: CASSGSHYEQYF